The 6 T cell receptor beta chains given below trace back to one sample, sequenced in a study of CD8+ T cells in alopecia areata. Isolated RNA was reverse transcribed into cDNA used as the sequencing template. TCRdb keeps only in-frame clones here, not all; method: immunoSEQ multiplex PCR. This repertoire shows about 200,000 clones, about two fifths found once; its top ten account for more than 0.4%. The treatment was: oral pan-JAK inhibitor, 5-10 mg twice daily. The source was CD4+ T cells sorted from blood, collected between weeks 30 and 35, from a patient treated with tofacitinib. These receptor sequences come from a human donor with alopecia areata.

The gene calls are TRBV5-4 and TRBJ2-5, with D perhaps assigned TRBD1 or TRBD2 (6 bases each). The V end was cut by 4 bases, the J end by 2 bases, with 15 bases between. The CDR3 has 15 residues. CDR1 is SGHNT and CDR2 is YYREEE in the germline V gene (reference sequence). CDR3 in amino acids: CASSPGVGTQETQYF. CDR3 bases: TGTGCCAGCAGCCCGGGGGTCGGGACACAAGAGACCCAGTACTTC.

This clone appeared a few times. The chain combines TRBV7-6 with TRBJ2-7, with D tentatively TRBD1 or TRBD2 (5 bases each). This CDR3 has 16 amino acids. V lost 0 bases and J 2 bases, leaving 14 bases between the germline ends. The germline gives CDR1 SGHVS, CDR2 FNYEAQ. In DNA, the CDR3 is TGTGCCAGCAGCTTAGCCGACCGACGGGGACCCTACGAGCAGTACTTC. It is translated as CASSLADRRGPYEQYF. Looking up the rest from reference TRBV7-6 and TRBJ2-7 gives the full variable domain: GAGVSQSPRYKVTKRGQDVALRCDPISGHVSLYWYRQALGQGPEFLTYFNYEAQQDKSGLPNDRFSAERPEGSISTLTIQRTEQRDSAMYRCASSLADRRGPYEQYFGPGTRLTVT.

The rearrangement uses TRBV11-2 and TRBJ2-7; perhaps TRBD1 as D (5 bases). The CDR3 sequence is 14 residues long. CDR1 SGHAT and CDR2 FQNNGV come from the germline V gene. V lost 7 bases, J lost 3 bases, and 16 bases lay in between. The CDR3 DNA reads as TGTGCCAGCAACGAACTGGGGCAGTTCTACGAGCAGTACTTC. It translates to CASNELGQFYEQYF.

This clone showed up many times. The V gene is TRBV7-2, the J gene TRBJ1-1, with TRBD1 as a possible D gene (6 bases). V lost 4 bases and J 4 bases, leaving 16 bases between the germline ends. The CDR3 has 15 amino acids. CDR1 SGHTA and CDR2 FQGNSA come from the germline V gene. The CDR3 loop reads CASSSGGGVGTEAFF. For the CDR3, the DNA is TGTGCCAGCAGCTCCGGGGGGGGCGTTGGCACTGAAGCTTTCTTT.

The rearrangement uses TRBV7-8 and TRBJ1-3; 8 bases agree with TRBD1. The germline CDR1 and CDR2 sequences are SGHVS and FQNEAQ. V dropped 5 bases and J dropped 0; count of bases not matched to a gene: 6. CDR3 length: 16 residues. The CDR3 DNA reads TGTGCCAGCAGCATTATGGGACAGGTCTCTGGAAACACCATATATTTT. Translating it yields CASSIMGQVSGNTIYF.

The rearrangement links TRBV19 to TRBJ2-5, with 7 bases matching TRBD1. The CDR3 totals 16 residues. Germline CDR1 is LNHDA and CDR2 is SQIVND (reference sequence). The trim removed 4 bases at V and 2 bases at J, leaving 10 bases unmatched. CDR3 in DNA: TGTGCCAGTAGTAGGCCAACAGGGGACAGACAAGAGACCCAGTACTTC. Protein sequence: CASSRPTGDRQETQYF.